This is a list of T cell receptor beta chains from one sample in a study of blood T cell repertoires in COVID-19. The table came from immunoSEQ multiplex PCR; TCRdb's copy has only in-frame clones and leaves some out. The sample has about 55,000 clones, less than 90% seen once. The sequenced sample was peripheral blood. These receptors were collected from a woman aged 60-75 years with acute or convalescent COVID-19. Both conserved end residues are part of each CDR3. Each record gives: CDR3 DNA, CDR3 protein, J gene, D gene, clone size, V gene. A D gene is named only where the DNA matches it firmly. Size tells how often a clone was seen (once, few, many) or the class of an expanded clone, and some rows leave it out.

TGTGCCAGCAGCCCGAGGACAGGGACCTATGGCTACACCTTC,CASSPRTGTYGYTF,TRBJ1-2,TRBD1,few,TRBV7-8
TGTGCCAGCGTGGGTGGACTAGCGGGAGGGACGGAGTTCTTC,CASVGGLAGGTEFF,TRBJ2-1,TRBD2,-,TRBV25-1
TGTGCCAGCAGCTTACCCGACAGCTCCTACGAGCAGTACTTC,CASSLPDSSYEQYF,TRBJ2-7,-,-,TRBV7-8
TGTGCCAGTGCCAGGGACAATGGGGAAGAGACCCAGTACTTC,CASARDNGEETQYF,TRBJ2-5,-,-,TRBV2
TGTGCCAGCAGTTTAAGGGGCGATCAGCCCCAGCATTTT,CASSLRGDQPQHF,TRBJ1-5,-,-,TRBV27
TGTGCCAGCAGTGAACCGGGGGGGGGTGTGCGTATCAGCAATCAGCCCCAGCATTTT,CASSEPGGGVRISNQPQHF,TRBJ1-5,-,-,TRBV6-1
TGTGCCAGCAGCGGCAACAGGGGTGCTAATGAAAAACTGTTTTTT,CASSGNRGANEKLFF,TRBJ1-4,TRBD1,-,TRBV5-4
TGTGCCAGCAGCCACAAGCCCGGGACAGAAGCTTTCTTT,CASSHKPGTEAFF,TRBJ1-1,-,-,TRBV27
TGTGCCAGCAGCCTTCTGGGTCGGGAAGCTGAAGCTTTCTTT,CASSLLGREAEAFF,TRBJ1-1,-,few,TRBV14
TGCGCCAGCAGCCAAGTTTCTAGAGGGGGCGCCGAGACCCAGTACTTC,CASSQVSRGGAETQYF,TRBJ2-5,TRBD1,-,TRBV4-1
TGTGCCAGTAGTAGGGGGACAGGGGTGCCTCAGCCCCAGCATTTT,CASSRGTGVPQPQHF,TRBJ1-5,TRBD1,-,TRBV19
TGTGCCAGCAGTGGACAGGGCCTCGACACCATATATTTT,CASSGQGLDTIYF,TRBJ1-3,TRBD1,-,TRBV2
TGTGCCAGCAGTTTTTACTCATCAAACACCGGGGAGCTGTTTTTT,CASSFYSSNTGELFF,TRBJ2-2,-,-,TRBV27
TGCGCCAGCAGCTTGGATGGAGTAAGGAAGAACACTGAAGCTTTCTTT,CASSLDGVRKNTEAFF,TRBJ1-1,-,-,TRBV5-1
TGTGCCAGCAGCATTATAACAGGGGGCCAACATGGCTACACCTTC,CASSIITGGQHGYTF,TRBJ1-2,TRBD1,-,TRBV7-9
TGTGCCAGTAGTCCGATGACCCCGGGGAACACTGAAGCTTTCTTT,CASSPMTPGNTEAFF,TRBJ1-1,-,few,TRBV19
TGTGCCAGCAGCTTGAACTTACCGGCGGGCTATGGCTACACCTTC,CASSLNLPAGYGYTF,TRBJ1-2,-,-,TRBV5-8
TGTGCCACCCGGGGGTCCTACGAGCAGTACTTC,CATRGSYEQYF,TRBJ2-7,-,-,TRBV28
TGTGCCAGCAGCAGAGGCTCGGGACACGAAGGCTACACCTTC,CASSRGSGHEGYTF,TRBJ1-2,-,-,TRBV7-9
TGTGCCAGCAGTGAGACAGGGTTTGGCTACACCTTC,CASSETGFGYTF,TRBJ1-2,TRBD1,-,TRBV6-1
TGTGCCAGCAGGACTCCAGGGACAGGGTTGAATGAGCAGTTCTTC,CASRTPGTGLNEQFF,TRBJ2-1,TRBD1,-,TRBV11-2
TGTGCCAGCAGTGAATCGGCCAGGCCTCTTAACTATGGCTACACCTTC,CASSESARPLNYGYTF,TRBJ1-2,-,-,TRBV6-1